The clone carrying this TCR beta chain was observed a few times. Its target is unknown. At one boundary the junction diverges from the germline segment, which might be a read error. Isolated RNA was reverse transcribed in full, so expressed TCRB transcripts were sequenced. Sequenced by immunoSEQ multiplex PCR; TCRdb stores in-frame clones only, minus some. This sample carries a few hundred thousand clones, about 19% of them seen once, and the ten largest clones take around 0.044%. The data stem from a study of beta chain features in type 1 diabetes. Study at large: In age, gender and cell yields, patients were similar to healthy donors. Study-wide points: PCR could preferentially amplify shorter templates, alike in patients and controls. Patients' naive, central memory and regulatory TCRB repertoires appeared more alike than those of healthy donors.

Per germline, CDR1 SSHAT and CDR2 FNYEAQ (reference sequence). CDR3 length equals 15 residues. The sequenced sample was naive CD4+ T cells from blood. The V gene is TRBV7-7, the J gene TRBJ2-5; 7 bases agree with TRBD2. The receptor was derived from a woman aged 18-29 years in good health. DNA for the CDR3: TGTGCTAGCAGCCCCATGGGAGGGACGCAAGAGACCCAGTACTTC. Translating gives CASSPMGGTQETQYF. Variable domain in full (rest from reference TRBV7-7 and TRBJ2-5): GAGVSQSPRYKVTKRGQDVTLRCDPISSHATLYWYQQALGQGPEFLTYFNYEAQPDKSGLPSDRFSAERPEGSISTLTIQRTEQRDSAMYRCASSPMGGTQETQYFGPGTRLLVL.